This T cell receptor beta chain was observed in a study of cytotoxic CD8 clonotypes in ibrutinib-treated CLL. Investigators sought sequencing depths of between 1 in 200,000 and 1 in 1 million T cells. The protocol was immunoSEQ multiplex PCR, while the TCRdb copy is restricted to in-frame clones and leaves out a portion. Among about 30,000 clones listed, approximately 62% were seen once. The V segment lost 5 bases and the J segment 3 bases; nucleotides outside the gene matches: 3. The CDR3 spans 14 residues. CDR1 is MNHEY and CDR2 is SMNVEV in the germline V gene (reference sequence). This clone was seen a few times.

The receptor was derived from a human donor with chronic lymphocytic leukemia. J is TRBJ2-7 and V is TRBV27; TRBD1 matches at 11 bases. The source material was PBMCs, sampled before ibrutinib treatment. CDR3 in DNA: TGTGCCAGCAGTGCCGGGACAGGGGGCTACGAGCAGTACTTC. Translation: CASSAGTGGYEQYF.